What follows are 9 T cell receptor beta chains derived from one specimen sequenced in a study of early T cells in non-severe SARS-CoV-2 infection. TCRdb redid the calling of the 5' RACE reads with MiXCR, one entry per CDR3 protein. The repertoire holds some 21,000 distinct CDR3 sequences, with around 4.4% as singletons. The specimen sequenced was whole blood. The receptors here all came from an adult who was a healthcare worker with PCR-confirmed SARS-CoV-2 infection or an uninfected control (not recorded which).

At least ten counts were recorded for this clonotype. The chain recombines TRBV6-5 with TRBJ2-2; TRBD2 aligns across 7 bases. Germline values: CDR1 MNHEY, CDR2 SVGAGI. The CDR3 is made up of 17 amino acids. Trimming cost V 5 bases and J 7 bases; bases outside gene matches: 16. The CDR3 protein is CASSHPQTSSSVGELFF. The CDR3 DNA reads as TGTGCCAGCAGTCACCCTCAGACTAGCTCCTCTGTCGGGGAGCTGTTTTTT.

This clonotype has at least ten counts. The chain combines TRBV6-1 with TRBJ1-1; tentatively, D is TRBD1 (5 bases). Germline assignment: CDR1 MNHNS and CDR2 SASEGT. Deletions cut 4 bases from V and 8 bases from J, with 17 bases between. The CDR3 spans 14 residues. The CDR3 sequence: CASSAGFQGNEAFF. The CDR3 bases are TGTGCCAGCAGTGCGGGATTTCAGGGAAACGAAGCTTTCTTT.

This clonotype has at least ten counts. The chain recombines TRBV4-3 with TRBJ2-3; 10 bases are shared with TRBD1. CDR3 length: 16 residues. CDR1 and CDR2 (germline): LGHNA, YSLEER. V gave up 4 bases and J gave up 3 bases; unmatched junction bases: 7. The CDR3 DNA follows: TGCGCCAGCAGCCGCGCGGGGACAGGGGCGACAGATACGCAGTATTTT. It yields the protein CASSRAGTGATDTQYF.

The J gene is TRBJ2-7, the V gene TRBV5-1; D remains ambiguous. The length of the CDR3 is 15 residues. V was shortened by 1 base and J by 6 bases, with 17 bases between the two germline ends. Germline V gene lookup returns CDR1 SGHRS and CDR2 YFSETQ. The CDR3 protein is CASSLYRLEKREQYF. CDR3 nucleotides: TGCGCCAGCAGCTTGTATCGTCTAGAAAAGCGCGAGCAGTACTTC. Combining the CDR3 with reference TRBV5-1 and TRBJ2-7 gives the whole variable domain KAGVTQTPRYLIKTRGQQVTLSCSPISGHRSVSWYQQTPGQGLQFLFEYFSETQRNKGNFPGRFSGRQFSNSRSEMNVSTLELGDSALYLCASSLYRLEKREQYFGPGTRLTVT.

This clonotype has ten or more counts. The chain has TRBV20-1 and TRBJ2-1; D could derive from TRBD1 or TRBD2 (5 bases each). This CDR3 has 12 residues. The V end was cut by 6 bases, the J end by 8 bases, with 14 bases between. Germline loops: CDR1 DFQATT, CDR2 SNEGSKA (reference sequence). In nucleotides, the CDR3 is TGCAGTGCCGAGGGACGGGTTGATGAGCAGTTCTTC. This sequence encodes CSAEGRVDEQFF.

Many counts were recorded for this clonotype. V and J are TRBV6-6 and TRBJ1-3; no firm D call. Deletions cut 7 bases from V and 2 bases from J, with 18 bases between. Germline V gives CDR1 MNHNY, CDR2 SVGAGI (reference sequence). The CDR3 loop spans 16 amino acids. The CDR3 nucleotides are TGTGCCAGCACCGACGACATCCGAGGGCCTGGAAACACCATATATTTT. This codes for CASTDDIRGPGNTIYF.

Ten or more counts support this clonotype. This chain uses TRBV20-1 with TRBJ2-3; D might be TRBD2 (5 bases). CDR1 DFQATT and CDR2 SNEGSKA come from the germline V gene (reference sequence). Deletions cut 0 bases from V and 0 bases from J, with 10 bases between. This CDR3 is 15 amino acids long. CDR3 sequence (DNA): TGCAGTGCTAGAGATCCGCTAGCTAGCACAGATACGCAGTATTTT. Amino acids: CSARDPLASTDTQYF.

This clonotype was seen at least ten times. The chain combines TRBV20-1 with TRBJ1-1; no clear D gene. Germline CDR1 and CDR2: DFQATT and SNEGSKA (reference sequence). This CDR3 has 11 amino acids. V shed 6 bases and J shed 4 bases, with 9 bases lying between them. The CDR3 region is CSALITTEAFF. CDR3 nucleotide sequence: TGCAGTGCACTGATCACCACTGAAGCTTTCTTT.

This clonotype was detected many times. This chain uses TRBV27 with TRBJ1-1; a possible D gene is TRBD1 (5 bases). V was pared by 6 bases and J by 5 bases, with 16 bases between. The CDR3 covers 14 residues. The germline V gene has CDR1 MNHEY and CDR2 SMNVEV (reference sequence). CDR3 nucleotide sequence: TGTGCCAGCAGACCACTCACAACAGGTACTGAAGCTTTCTTT. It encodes CASRPLTTGTEAFF.